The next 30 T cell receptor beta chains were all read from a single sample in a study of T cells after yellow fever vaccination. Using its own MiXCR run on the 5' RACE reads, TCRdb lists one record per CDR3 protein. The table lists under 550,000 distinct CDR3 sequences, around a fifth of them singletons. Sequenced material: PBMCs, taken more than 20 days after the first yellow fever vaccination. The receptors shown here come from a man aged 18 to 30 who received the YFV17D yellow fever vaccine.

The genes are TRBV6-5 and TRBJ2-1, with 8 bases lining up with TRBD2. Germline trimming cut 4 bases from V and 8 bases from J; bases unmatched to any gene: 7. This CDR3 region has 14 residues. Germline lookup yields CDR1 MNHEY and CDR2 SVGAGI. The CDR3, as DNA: TGTGCCAGCAGTTCACTAGCGGTTCGCCATGAGCAGTTCTTC. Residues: CASSSLAVRHEQFF.

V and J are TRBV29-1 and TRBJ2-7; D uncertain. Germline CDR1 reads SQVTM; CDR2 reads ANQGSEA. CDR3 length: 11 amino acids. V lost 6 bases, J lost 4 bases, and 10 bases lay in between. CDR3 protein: CSVKTPYEQYF. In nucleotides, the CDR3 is TGCAGCGTCAAGACACCTTACGAGCAGTACTTC.

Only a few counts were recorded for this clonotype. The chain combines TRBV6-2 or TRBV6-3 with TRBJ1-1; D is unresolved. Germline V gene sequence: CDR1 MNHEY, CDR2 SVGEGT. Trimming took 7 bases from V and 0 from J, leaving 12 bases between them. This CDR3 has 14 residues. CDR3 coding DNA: TGTGCCAGCACTAATGACCATCTGAACACTGAAGCTTTCTTT. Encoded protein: CASTNDHLNTEAFF.

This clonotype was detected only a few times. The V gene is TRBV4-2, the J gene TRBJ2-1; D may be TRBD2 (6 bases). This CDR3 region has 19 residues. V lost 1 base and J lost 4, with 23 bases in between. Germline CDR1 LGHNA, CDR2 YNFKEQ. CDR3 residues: CASSQGSFREGLKYNEQFF. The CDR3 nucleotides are TGTGCCAGCAGCCAAGGGAGTTTCAGGGAAGGACTAAAATACAATGAGCAGTTCTTC.

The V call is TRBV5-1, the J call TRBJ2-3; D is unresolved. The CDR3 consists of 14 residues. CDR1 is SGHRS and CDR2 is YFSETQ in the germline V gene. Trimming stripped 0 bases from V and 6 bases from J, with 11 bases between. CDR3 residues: CASSLAATTDTQYF. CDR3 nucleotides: TGCGCCAGCAGCTTGGCCGCGACCACGGATACGCAGTATTTT. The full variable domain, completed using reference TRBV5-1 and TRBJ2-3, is KAGVTQTPRYLIKTRGQQVTLSCSPISGHRSVSWYQQTPGQGLQFLFEYFSETQRNKGNFPGRFSGRQFSNSRSEMNVSTLELGDSALYLCASSLAATTDTQYFGPGTRLTVL.

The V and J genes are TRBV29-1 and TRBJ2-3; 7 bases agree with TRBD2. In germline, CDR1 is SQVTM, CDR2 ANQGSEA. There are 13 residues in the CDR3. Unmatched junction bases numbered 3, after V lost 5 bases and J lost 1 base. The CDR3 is CSVSGARTDTQYF. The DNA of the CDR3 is TGCAGCGTTAGCGGGGCCCGCACAGATACGCAGTATTTT.

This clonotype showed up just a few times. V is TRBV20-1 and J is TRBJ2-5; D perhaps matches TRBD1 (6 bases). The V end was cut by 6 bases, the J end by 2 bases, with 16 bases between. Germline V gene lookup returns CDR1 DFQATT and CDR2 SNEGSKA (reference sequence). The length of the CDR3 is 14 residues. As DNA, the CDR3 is TGCAGTGCCAATCGGGACACCAAACAAGAGACCCAGTACTTC. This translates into CSANRDTKQETQYF.

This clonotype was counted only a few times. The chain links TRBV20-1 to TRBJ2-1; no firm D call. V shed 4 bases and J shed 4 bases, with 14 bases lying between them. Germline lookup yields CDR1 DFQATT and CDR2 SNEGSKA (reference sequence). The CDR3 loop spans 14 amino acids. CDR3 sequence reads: CSAIPSSRYNEQFF. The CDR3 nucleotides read TGCAGTGCTATCCCCTCCTCAAGGTACAATGAGCAGTTCTTC.

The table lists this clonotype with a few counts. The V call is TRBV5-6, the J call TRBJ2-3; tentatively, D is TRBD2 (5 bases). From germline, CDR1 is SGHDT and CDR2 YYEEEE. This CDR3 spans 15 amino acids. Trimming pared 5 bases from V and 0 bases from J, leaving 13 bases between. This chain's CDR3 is CASRVGGLSTDTQYF. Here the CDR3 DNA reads TGTGCCAGCAGGGTGGGCGGACTCAGCACAGATACGCAGTATTTT.

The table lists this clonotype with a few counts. CDR3: CASSSPETSGWTGELFF. The DNA for the CDR3 is TGTGCCAGCAGTTCCCCAGAAACTAGCGGGTGGACCGGGGAGCTGTTTTTT. V usage is TRBV27 and J usage is TRBJ2-2; 9 positions agree with TRBD2. The CDR3 spans 17 residues. The germline gives CDR1 MNHEY, CDR2 SMNVEV (reference sequence). The V and J ends lost 4 bases and 5 bases, in that order; junction bases with no gene match: 11.

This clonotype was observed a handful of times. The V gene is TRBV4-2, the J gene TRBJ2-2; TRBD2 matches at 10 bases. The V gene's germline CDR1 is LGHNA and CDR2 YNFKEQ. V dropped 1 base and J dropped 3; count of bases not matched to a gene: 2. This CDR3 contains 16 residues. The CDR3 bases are TGTGCCAGCAGCCAAGGAAGCGGGGGGGACACCGGGGAGCTGTTTTTT. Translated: CASSQGSGGDTGELFF.

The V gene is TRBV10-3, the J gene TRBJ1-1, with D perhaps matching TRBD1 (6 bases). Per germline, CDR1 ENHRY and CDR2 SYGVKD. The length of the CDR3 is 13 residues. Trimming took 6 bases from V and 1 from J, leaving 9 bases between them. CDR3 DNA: TGTGCCATCAGACTGACAGGGAACACTGAAGCTTTCTTT. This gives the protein CAIRLTGNTEAFF.

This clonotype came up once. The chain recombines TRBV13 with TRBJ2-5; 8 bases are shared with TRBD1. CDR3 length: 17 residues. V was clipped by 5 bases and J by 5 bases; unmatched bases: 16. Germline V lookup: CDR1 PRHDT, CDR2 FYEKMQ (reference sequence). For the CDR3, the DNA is TGTGCCAGCAGCCCCCCAGGACAGGGAGGCTTAGGGGAGACCCAGTACTTC. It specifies CASSPPGQGGLGETQYF.

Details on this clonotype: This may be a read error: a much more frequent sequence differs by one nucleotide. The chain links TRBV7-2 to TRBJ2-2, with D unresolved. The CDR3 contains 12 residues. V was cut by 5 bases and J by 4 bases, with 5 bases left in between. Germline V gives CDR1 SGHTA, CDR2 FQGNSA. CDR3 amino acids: CASSTATGELFF. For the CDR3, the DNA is TGTGCCAGCAGCACCGCCACCGGGGAGCTGTTTTTT.

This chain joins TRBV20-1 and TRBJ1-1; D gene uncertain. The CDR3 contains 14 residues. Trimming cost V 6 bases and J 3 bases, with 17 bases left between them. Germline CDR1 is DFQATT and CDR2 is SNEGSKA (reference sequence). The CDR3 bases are TGCAGTGCCCAAAGCGAGCTTTTTGACACTGAAGCTTTCTTT. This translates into CSAQSELFDTEAFF.

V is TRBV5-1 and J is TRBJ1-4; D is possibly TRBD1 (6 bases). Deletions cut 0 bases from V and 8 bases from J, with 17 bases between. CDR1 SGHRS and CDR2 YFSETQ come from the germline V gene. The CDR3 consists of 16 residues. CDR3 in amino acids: CASSLATGYLREKLFF. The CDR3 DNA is TGCGCCAGCAGCTTGGCTACAGGGTACCTCCGGGAAAAACTGTTTTTT.

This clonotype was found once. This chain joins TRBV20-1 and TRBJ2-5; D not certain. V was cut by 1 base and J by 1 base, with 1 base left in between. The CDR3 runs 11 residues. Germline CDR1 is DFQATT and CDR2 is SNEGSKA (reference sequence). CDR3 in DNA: TGCAGTGCTAGAGCCCAAGAGACCCAGTACTTC. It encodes CSARAQETQYF.

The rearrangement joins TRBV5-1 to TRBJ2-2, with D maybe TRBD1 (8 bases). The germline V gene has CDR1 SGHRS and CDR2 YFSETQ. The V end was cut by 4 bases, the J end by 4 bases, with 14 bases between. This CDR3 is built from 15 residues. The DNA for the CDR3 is TGCGCCAGCAGCCTACAGGGGGGGTCCACCGGGGAGCTGTTTTTT. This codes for CASSLQGGSTGELFF.

For the CDR3, the DNA is TGCGCCAGCAGCCAAGAAAGGGGCTTGATGAACACTGAAGCTTTCTTT. Its protein is CASSQERGLMNTEAFF. This chain uses TRBV4-1 with TRBJ1-1; D is perhaps TRBD1 (5 bases). Per germline, CDR1 MGHRA and CDR2 YSYEKL. This CDR3 is 16 amino acids long. V gave up 0 bases and J gave up 0 bases, with 11 bases separating them.

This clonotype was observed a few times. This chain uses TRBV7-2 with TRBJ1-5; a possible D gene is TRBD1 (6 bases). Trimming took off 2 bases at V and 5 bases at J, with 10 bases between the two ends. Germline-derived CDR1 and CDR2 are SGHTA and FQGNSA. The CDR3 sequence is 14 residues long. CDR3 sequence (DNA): TGTGCCAGCAGCTTAAGGGGGGGCTATCAGCCCCAGCATTTT. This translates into CASSLRGGYQPQHF.

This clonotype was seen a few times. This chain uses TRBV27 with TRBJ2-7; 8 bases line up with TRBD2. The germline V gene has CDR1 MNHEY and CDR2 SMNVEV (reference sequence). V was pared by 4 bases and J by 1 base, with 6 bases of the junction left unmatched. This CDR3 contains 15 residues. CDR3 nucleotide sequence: TGTGCCAGCAGTTATAGTAGCGGGGAATCCTACGAGCAGTACTTC. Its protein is CASSYSSGESYEQYF.

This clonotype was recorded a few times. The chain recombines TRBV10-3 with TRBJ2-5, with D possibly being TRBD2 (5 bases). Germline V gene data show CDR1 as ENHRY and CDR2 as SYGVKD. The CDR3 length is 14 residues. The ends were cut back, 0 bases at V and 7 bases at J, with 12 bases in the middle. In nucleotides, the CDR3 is TGTGCCATCAGTGAGTCGGCGGGCCGAGGGACCCAGTACTTC. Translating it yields CAISESAGRGTQYF.

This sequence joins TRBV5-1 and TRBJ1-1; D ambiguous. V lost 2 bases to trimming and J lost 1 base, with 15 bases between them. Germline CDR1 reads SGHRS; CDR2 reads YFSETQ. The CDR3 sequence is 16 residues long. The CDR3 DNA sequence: TGCGCCAGCAGCTTTAACGGACGGAGCTCGAACACTGAAGCTTTCTTT. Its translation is CASSFNGRSSNTEAFF.

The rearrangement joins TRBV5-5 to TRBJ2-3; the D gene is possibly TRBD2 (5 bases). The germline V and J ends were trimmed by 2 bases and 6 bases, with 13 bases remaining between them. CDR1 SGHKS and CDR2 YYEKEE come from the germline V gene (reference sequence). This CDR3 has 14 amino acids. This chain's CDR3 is CASSLADGLDTQYF. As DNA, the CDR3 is TGTGCCAGCAGCTTAGCGGATGGATTGGATACGCAGTATTTT.

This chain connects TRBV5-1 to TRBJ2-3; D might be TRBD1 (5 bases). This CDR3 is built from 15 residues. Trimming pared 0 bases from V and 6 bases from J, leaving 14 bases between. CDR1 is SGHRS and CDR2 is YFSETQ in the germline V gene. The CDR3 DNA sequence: TGCGCCAGCAGCTTGGTACCCCAGGGATTGGATACGCAGTATTTT. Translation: CASSLVPQGLDTQYF. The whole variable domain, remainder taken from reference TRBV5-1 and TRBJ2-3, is KAGVTQTPRYLIKTRGQQVTLSCSPISGHRSVSWYQQTPGQGLQFLFEYFSETQRNKGNFPGRFSGRQFSNSRSEMNVSTLELGDSALYLCASSLVPQGLDTQYFGPGTRLTVL.

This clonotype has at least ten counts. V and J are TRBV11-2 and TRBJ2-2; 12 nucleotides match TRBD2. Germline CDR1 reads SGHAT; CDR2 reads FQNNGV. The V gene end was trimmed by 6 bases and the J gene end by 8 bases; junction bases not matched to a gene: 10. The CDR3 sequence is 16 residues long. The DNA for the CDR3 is TGTGCCAGCAGACCCGGACTAGCGGGGTTATGGGGGGAGCTGTTTTTT. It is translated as CASRPGLAGLWGELFF.

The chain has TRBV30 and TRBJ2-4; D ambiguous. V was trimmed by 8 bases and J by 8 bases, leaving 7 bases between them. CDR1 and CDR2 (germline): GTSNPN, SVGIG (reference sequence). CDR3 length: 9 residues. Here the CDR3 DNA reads TGTGCCGGACGCGACATTCAGTACTTC. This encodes CAGRDIQYF.

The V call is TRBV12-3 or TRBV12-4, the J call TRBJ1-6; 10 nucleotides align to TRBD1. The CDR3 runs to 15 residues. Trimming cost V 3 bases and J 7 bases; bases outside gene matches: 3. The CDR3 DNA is TGTGCCAGCAGTTTCGAGGGACAGGGGAATTCACCCCTCCACTTT. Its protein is CASSFEGQGNSPLHF.

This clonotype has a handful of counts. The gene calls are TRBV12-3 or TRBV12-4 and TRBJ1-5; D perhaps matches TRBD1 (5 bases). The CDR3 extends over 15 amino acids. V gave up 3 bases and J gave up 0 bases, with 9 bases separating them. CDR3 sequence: CASSFGHYSNQPQHF. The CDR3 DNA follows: TGTGCCAGCAGTTTCGGACACTATAGCAATCAGCCCCAGCATTTT.

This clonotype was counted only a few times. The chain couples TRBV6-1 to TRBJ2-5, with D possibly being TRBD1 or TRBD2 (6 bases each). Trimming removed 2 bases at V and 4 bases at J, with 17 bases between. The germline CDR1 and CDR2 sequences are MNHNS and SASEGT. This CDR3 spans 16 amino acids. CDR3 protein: CASSEIPGAERETQYF. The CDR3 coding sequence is TGTGCCAGCAGTGAAATTCCGGGGGCGGAACGAGAGACCCAGTACTTC.